Each of the 14 T cell receptor beta chains below was sequenced from the same sample in a study of CD8+CD57+ T cells in acquired aplastic anemia. Researchers used genomic DNA as the template to profile TCR beta VDJ and CDR3. TCRdb re-derived calls from the reads in MiXCR, one entry per CDR3 protein. The sample gives about 110,000 distinct CDR3 sequences, around 53% of which show up once; around a third is in the top ten. The sample comprised sorted CD4+, CD8+, or CD8+CD57+ T cells (not recorded which) from PBMCs. The source is a human donor in good health, serving as a control.

In this sample, this clonotype turned up a few times. The V and J genes are TRBV7-8 and TRBJ1-6; no reliable D call. CDR1 is SGHVS and CDR2 is FQNEAQ in the germline V gene. Trimming cost V 6 bases and J 9 bases, with 9 bases left between them. CDR3 length: 12 residues. CDR3 bases: TGTGCCAGCAGTGCACGCGGTTCACCCCTCCACTTT. Amino acids: CASSARGSPLHF.

This clonotype has at least ten counts. The chain is built from TRBV4-3 and TRBJ1-3, with D possibly matching TRBD1 (6 bases). Germline CDR1 and CDR2: LGHNA and YSLEER. This CDR3 comprises 16 residues. Trimming stripped 1 base from V and 0 bases from J, with 10 bases between. This CDR3 reads CASSQGTASSGNTIYF. The CDR3 DNA is TGCGCCAGCAGCCAAGGGACAGCTAGCTCTGGAAACACCATATATTTT.

Ten or more counts support this clonotype. V gene TRBV11-2 combines with J gene TRBJ2-7; 9 nucleotides agree with TRBD1. V shed 5 bases, J shed 2 bases, and the junction held 19 bases outside the gene matches. Per germline, CDR1 SGHAT and CDR2 FQNNGV. This CDR3 comprises 19 residues. The CDR3 nucleotides are TGTGCCAGCAGCGGTAGAAGCCGGGACAGGGATGTCGGTGCCTACGAGCAGTACTTC. Translated: CASSGRSRDRDVGAYEQYF. The full variable domain, rest sourced from reference TRBV11-2 and TRBJ2-7, is EAGVAQSPRYKIIEKRQSVAFWCNPISGHATLYWYQQILGQGPKLLIQFQNNGVVDDSQLPKDRFSAERLKGVDSTLKIQPAKLEDSAVYLCASSGRSRDRDVGAYEQYFGPGTRLTVT.

The CDR3 region has the DNA TGCAGTGCTAGAGATGTAGGAGGGACCAGCTCCTACGAGCAGTACTTC. Protein: CSARDVGGTSSYEQYF. The genes are TRBV20-1 and TRBJ2-7, with D possibly matching TRBD2 (6 bases). V was pared by 0 bases and J by 0 bases, with 15 bases between. Germline V gives CDR1 DFQATT, CDR2 SNEGSKA (reference sequence). There are 16 residues in the CDR3.

This clonotype has at least ten counts. J is TRBJ1-2 and V is TRBV19; D is uncertain. Trimming stripped 3 bases from V and 4 bases from J, with 18 bases between. This CDR3 spans 16 amino acids. Germline V CDR1 and CDR2: LNHDA, SQIVND (reference sequence). The CDR3 loop is CASSMVPSAGPYGYTF. CDR3 DNA: TGTGCCAGTAGTATGGTCCCCTCCGCGGGCCCCTATGGCTACACCTTC.

The V gene is TRBV9, the J gene TRBJ1-2; unclear D gene. The length of the CDR3 is 14 residues. Between the trimmed V and J ends, which lost 0 bases and 3 bases, there was a span of 9 bases. Germline CDR1 and CDR2: SGDLS and YYNGEE. As DNA, the CDR3 is TGTGCCAGCAGCGTAGGCACAGATCACTATGGCTACACCTTC. Translated: CASSVGTDHYGYTF.

This clonotype was counted ten times or more. This rearrangement joins TRBV3-1 to TRBJ2-1, with unresolved D. Trimming cost V 4 bases and J 5 bases, with 9 bases left between them. Germline CDR1 LGHDT, CDR2 YNNKEL (reference sequence). The CDR3 runs 13 residues. The CDR3 DNA is TGTGCCAGCAGCCCATCGAACCACAATGAGCAGTTCTTC. This gives the protein CASSPSNHNEQFF.

Details on this clonotype: It is unclear where the CDR3 begins or ends on the DNA, so no DNA is shown, and the CDR3 is as TCRdb lists it. The chain carries TRBV9 and TRBJ2-1; the table's D gene call, TRBD2, was not cross checked with the DNA. The germline CDR1 and CDR2 sequences are SGDLS and YYNGEE. The CDR3 has 16 amino acids, counting both end residues. CDR3 sequence reads: CASSVGGGASHNEQLF.

There are a few counts of this clonotype. V gene TRBV15 combines with J gene TRBJ2-3, with 8 bases matching TRBD2. After removal of 2 bases from V and 2 bases from J, the junction contained 3 bases not matched to a gene. Germline V gene sequence: CDR1 LNHNV, CDR2 YYDKDF (reference sequence). The CDR3 is 15 residues long. In DNA, the CDR3 is TGTGCCACCAGCAGATCCGGGGGGGACACAGATACGCAGTATTTT. It yields the protein CATSRSGGDTDTQYF.

This clonotype was counted a few times. This chain connects TRBV10-3 to TRBJ2-7, with 9 bases aligning to TRBD1. The CDR3 spans 13 residues. The germline V gene has CDR1 ENHRY and CDR2 SYGVKD. V trimming: 6 bases; J trimming: 3 bases; junction bases outside the gene matches: 3. The CDR3: CAIRTTGGYEQYF. The CDR3 DNA follows: TGTGCCATCAGGACGACAGGGGGCTACGAGCAGTACTTC.

This clonotype occurred many times. V is TRBV11-2 and J is TRBJ1-2, with a possible D match to TRBD1 (5 bases). The V end was cut by 3 bases, the J end by 4 bases, with 12 bases between. CDR3 length: 14 amino acids. Germline V gene lookup returns CDR1 SGHAT and CDR2 FQNNGV. CDR3 DNA: TGTGCCAGCAGCTTTGACAGCCCGGGCTATGGCTACACCTTC. This codes for CASSFDSPGYGYTF. The variable domain in full, completed from reference TRBV11-2 and TRBJ1-2, reads EAGVAQSPRYKIIEKRQSVAFWCNPISGHATLYWYQQILGQGPKLLIQFQNNGVVDDSQLPKDRFSAERLKGVDSTLKIQPAKLEDSAVYLCASSFDSPGYGYTFGSGTRLTVV.

This clonotype was picked up many times. The chain carries TRBV30 and TRBJ1-5; D unclear. Per the germline V gene, CDR1 is GTSNPN and CDR2 is SVGIG (reference sequence). The CDR3 runs to 13 residues. V lost 0 bases and J lost 8, with 11 bases in between. The CDR3: CAWSVPNREPQHF. As DNA, the CDR3 is TGTGCCTGGAGTGTACCGAACCGCGAGCCCCAGCATTTT.

This clonotype was detected once. The V gene is TRBV7-9, the J gene TRBJ2-3; D is unresolved. V dropped 1 base and J dropped 2 bases, with 7 bases sitting between them. The germline V gene encodes CDR1 SEHNR and CDR2 FQNEAQ (reference sequence). This CDR3 has 14 amino acids. CDR3 nucleotide sequence: TGTGCCAGCAGCTTAGTTGATTACACAGATACGCAGTATTTT. Translation gives CASSLVDYTDTQYF.

J is TRBJ1-5 and V is TRBV6-5; TRBD1 is a possible D gene (5 bases). Looked up from germline, CDR1 is MNHEY and CDR2 is SVGAGI. Trimming cost V 2 bases and J 4 bases, with 9 bases left between them. The CDR3 is 14 residues long. The CDR3 region is CASSYPTGNQPQHF. DNA of the CDR3: TGTGCCAGCAGTTACCCTACAGGAAATCAGCCCCAGCATTTT.